This T cell receptor beta chain was captured by sequencing in a study of blood T cell repertoires in COVID-19 (TCRdb year 2020). Describing the broader study: The collaborator samples originated in the United States, Italy and Spain and spanned the acute and convalescent phases of COVID-19. The prospective study material was composed of cDNA or gDNA derived from T cells, B-cell-depleted T cells, or PBMCs. Deeply sampled blood TCRbeta repertoires from subjects exposed to, actively infected with, or recovered from COVID-19 were included in the dataset. A freely available public database, intended as a resource for researchers studying the immune response to SARS-CoV-2, is where the repertoires were released. Samples came from the ongoing ImmuneRACE study (first 160 participants) plus 1,254 subjects from 6 global collaborators. A de-identified subject ID, COVID-19 status, age in years and sex were almost always included in the sample metadata. Where HLA class I and class II types were available, the types were taken from metadata supplied by the sample provider, not from assay-based typing.

The CDR3 sequence holds 13 residues, the cysteine and phenylalanine included. Solely the CDR3 DNA is kept, with 39 bases framed from the first base. As encoded in the germline V gene (reference sequence), CDR1 is LGHDT while CDR2 is YNNKEL. V sheds 1 base and J sheds 7 bases, leaving 8 bases between their ends. A note on this clone: Its antigen remains unidentified. The sample holds no much larger clone one base away, and base qualities are not on file.

TCRbeta CDR3 regions were amplified from genomic DNA using the immunoSEQ Assay, a bias-controlled multiplex PCR. Turning to the authors' computational methods: The number of nucleated cells in each sample was estimated from the amplification of reference gene primers within the assay. To quantify the absolute abundance of each unique TCRbeta CDR3 rearrangement, sequence reads were collapsed and filtered. For each sample, productive Simpson clonality was calculated as the square root of Simpson's diversity index over productive rearrangements. In TCRdb, the immuneACCESS table is reduced to in-frame sequences with V and J assigned. These tables do not hold every clone; where another copy was compared, an unresolved V gene accounts for under half, and the others remain unexplained. The DNA was the basis for D and trimming; V, J and clone size are from that table. For this sample there are about 270,000 clones; roughly nine tenths appear just once. In total, the top ten clones hold around 8.8% of the sample.

Findings and caveats that apply to the study as a whole: The amount of clinical and demographic metadata varied by source and participant and was provided uncurated.

Collaborating institutions collected whole blood in K2EDTA tubes following their own protocols. For TCRbeta analysis, collaborator samples were shipped as frozen whole blood, as isolated PBMCs, or as DNA extracted from either sample type. This receptor was identified in a man aged 40-50 years with active or convalescent COVID-19. Sample: peripheral blood. The chain is assembled from TRBV3-1 (or the pseudogene TRBV3-2) and TRBJ1-5; the D gene cannot be named for sure. The DNA sequence is given as TGTGCCAGCAGCCAAGCGAGGGCACAGCCCCAGCATTTT. The encoded protein is CASSQARAQPQHF.